This is a list of T cell receptor beta chains from one sample in a study of blood T cell repertoires in COVID-19. Generated by immunoSEQ multiplex PCR, the TCRdb table keeps only in-frame clones and is missing some. This table has 150,000 to 200,000 clones, about 88% appearing once. The sequenced sample was peripheral blood. These receptor sequences come from a man between 18 and 35 years old who had recovered from COVID-19. CDR3s leave out the opening cysteine and the closing phenylalanine or tryptophan. Only part of the rows carry a size: once, few, many, or a class if the clone is expanded.

length: 17
V: TRBV9
J: TRBJ1-2
size: -
CDR3: ASSVDVFGTGGVNYGYT

length: 14
V: TRBV4-3
J: TRBJ1-2
size: -
CDR3: ASSQSTGTGGVGYT

length: 13
V: TRBV14
J: TRBJ1-1
size: -
CDR3: ASSQDGRLNTEAF

length: 12
V: TRBV10-3
J: TRBJ2-1
size: -
CDR3: AISEELAGGEQF

length: 14
V: TRBV19
J: TRBJ2-6
size: -
CDR3: ASSPRAGSGANVLT

length: 13
V: TRBV11-2
J: TRBJ1-1
size: once
CDR3: ASSAGQGWDTEAF

length: 14
V: TRBV28
J: TRBJ1-1
size: -
CDR3: ASSLWGLDKNTEAF

length: 14
V: TRBV9
J: TRBJ2-7
size: -
CDR3: ASSGGKLSKGYEQY

length: 11
V: TRBV3-1/TRBV3-2
J: TRBJ2-3
size: -
CDR3: ASSSTHTDTQY

length: 14
V: TRBV4-2
J: TRBJ1-1
size: -
CDR3: ASSQDGDGAGREAF

length: 14
V: TRBV5-4
J: TRBJ2-1
size: -
CDR3: ASSQTRLAGRDEQF

length: 13
V: TRBV19
J: TRBJ2-1
size: few
CDR3: ASSWDSQGLYEQF

length: 13
V: TRBV19
J: TRBJ2-5
size: -
CDR3: ASTRREGHGETQY

length: 12
V: TRBV28
J: TRBJ2-4
size: -
CDR3: ASSFPAGLGIQY

length: 11
V: TRBV7-2
J: TRBJ1-1
size: -
CDR3: ASSSGENTEAF

length: 14
V: TRBV7-9
J: TRBJ1-2
size: -
CDR3: ASSPNGQGRRGGYT

length: 11
V: TRBV28
J: TRBJ2-3
size: -
CDR3: ASSYPPNYTQY

length: 14
V: TRBV7-5
J: TRBJ1-1
size: -
CDR3: ARSLVSGGAFTEAF

length: 12
V: TRBV6-6
J: TRBJ1-1
size: -
CDR3: ASSYYGDGTEAF

length: 12
V: TRBV7-6
J: TRBJ2-5
size: -
CDR3: ASSPRGSWETQY

length: 11
V: TRBV12-3/TRBV12-4
J: TRBJ2-7
size: -
CDR3: ASSYRGGYEQY

length: 16
V: TRBV11-2
J: TRBJ2-1
size: -
CDR3: ASSLDLRDSSSYNEQF

length: 12
V: TRBV7-9
J: TRBJ2-3
size: -
CDR3: ASSPPPGTDTQY

length: 12
V: TRBV6-5
J: TRBJ2-7
size: -
CDR3: ASSYSPGVGEQY

length: 12
V: TRBV5-8
J: TRBJ2-3
size: -
CDR3: ASSSRVPTDTQY

length: 11
V: TRBV6-5
J: TRBJ1-2
size: -
CDR3: ASSYLGESGYT

length: 12
V: TRBV11-3
J: TRBJ1-1
size: -
CDR3: ASSLTGTSTEAF

length: 14
V: TRBV5-1
J: TRBJ1-2
size: -
CDR3: ASSLLVQGSNYGYT

length: 12
V: TRBV5-1
J: TRBJ1-4
size: few
CDR3: ASSLGRVHEKLF

length: 14
V: TRBV6-5
J: TRBJ1-1
size: -
CDR3: ASSYYTGMRDTEAF

length: 15
V: TRBV9
J: TRBJ2-1
size: -
CDR3: ASSVVREGNSYNEQF

length: 14
V: TRBV19
J: TRBJ2-2
size: -
CDR3: ASEDRAGGPTGELF

length: 13
V: TRBV2
J: TRBJ1-5
size: -
CDR3: ASRLGGGRDQPQH

length: 11
V: TRBV30
J: TRBJ1-6
size: -
CDR3: AWSPRQNSPLH

length: 13
V: TRBV4-3
J: TRBJ1-2
size: -
CDR3: ASSQDTGPGYGYT

length: 15
V: TRBV9
J: TRBJ2-1
size: -
CDR3: ASSVDISGLDQNEQF

length: 11
V: TRBV7-3
J: TRBJ2-7
size: -
CDR3: ASSRDRYYEQY

length: 11
V: TRBV28
J: TRBJ2-5
size: -
CDR3: ASQQGWGETQY

length: 16
V: TRBV6-2/TRBV6-3
J: TRBJ1-5
size: -
CDR3: ASTPDRGNIYSNQPQH

length: 14
V: TRBV28
J: TRBJ2-3
size: once
CDR3: ASSWGSRDFSDTQY

length: 12
V: TRBV2
J: TRBJ2-1
size: once
CDR3: ASSELAGVNEQF

length: 12
V: TRBV6-5
J: TRBJ2-7
size: -
CDR3: ASSYNSRAYEQY

length: 14
V: TRBV7-9
J: TRBJ2-3
size: -
CDR3: ASSPRGRGFTDTQY

length: 14
V: TRBV7-2
J: TRBJ2-1
size: once
CDR3: ASTAPGSTSYNEQF

length: 13
V: TRBV27
J: TRBJ2-1
size: -
CDR3: ASSWDRGNTNEQF

length: 10
V: TRBV30
J: TRBJ2-3
size: -
CDR3: AWSPTGYTQY

length: 11
V: TRBV15
J: TRBJ2-5
size: -
CDR3: ATMRDRQETQY

length: 10
V: TRBV5-4
J: TRBJ2-2
size: once
CDR3: ASSSNTGELF

length: 15
V: TRBV24-1
J: TRBJ2-1
size: -
CDR3: ATSDPTSGRASDEQF

length: 14
V: TRBV7-2
J: TRBJ2-7
size: -
CDR3: ASTPSVGTSSYEQY

length: 12
V: TRBV30
J: TRBJ2-7
size: -
CDR3: AWRRGGALSEQY

length: 12
V: TRBV18
J: TRBJ2-7
size: once
CDR3: ASSPIRGPYEQY

length: 14
V: TRBV19
J: TRBJ2-2
size: -
CDR3: ASSPRDRVNTGELF

length: 13
V: TRBV27
J: TRBJ1-2
size: -
CDR3: ASSSLGAGVYGYT

length: 12
V: TRBV10-3
J: TRBJ2-3
size: -
CDR3: AISELAGGGTQY